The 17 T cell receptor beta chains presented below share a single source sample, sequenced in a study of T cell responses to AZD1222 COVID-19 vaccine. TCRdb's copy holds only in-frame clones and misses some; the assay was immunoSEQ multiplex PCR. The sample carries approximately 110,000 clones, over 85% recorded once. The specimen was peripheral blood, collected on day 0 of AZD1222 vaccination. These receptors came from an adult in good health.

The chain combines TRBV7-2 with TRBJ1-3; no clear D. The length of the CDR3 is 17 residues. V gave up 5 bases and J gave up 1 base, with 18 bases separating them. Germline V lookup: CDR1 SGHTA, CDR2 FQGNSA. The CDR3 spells CASSPQSGWGSGNTIYF. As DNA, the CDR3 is TGTGCCAGCAGCCCACAATCCGGTTGGGGTTCTGGAAACACCATATATTTT. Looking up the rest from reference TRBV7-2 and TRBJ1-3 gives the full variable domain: GAGVSQSPSNKVTEKGKDVELRCDPISGHTALYWYRQSLGQGLEFLIYFQGNSAPDKSGLPSDRFSAERTGGSVSTLTIQRTQQEDSAVYLCASSPQSGWGSGNTIYFGEGSWLTVV.

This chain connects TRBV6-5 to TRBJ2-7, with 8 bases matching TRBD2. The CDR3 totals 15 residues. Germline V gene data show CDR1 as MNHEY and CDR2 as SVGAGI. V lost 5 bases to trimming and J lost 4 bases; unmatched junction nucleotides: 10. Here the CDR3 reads CASSRSGNSIYEQYF. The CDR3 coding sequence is TGTGCCAGCAGTCGTAGCGGGAATAGTATTTACGAGCAGTACTTC.

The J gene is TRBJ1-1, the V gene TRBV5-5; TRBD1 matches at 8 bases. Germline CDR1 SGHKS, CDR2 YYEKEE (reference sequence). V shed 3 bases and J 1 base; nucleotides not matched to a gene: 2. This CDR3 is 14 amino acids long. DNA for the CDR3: TGTGCCAGCAGCTCCGACAGGGGGAACACTGAAGCTTTCTTT. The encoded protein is CASSSDRGNTEAFF.

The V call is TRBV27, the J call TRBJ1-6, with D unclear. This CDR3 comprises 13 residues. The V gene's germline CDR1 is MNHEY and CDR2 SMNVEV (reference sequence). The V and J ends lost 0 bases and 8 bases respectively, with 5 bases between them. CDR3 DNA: TGTGCCAGCAGTTTATCTGTCGATTCACCCCTCCACTTT. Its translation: CASSLSVDSPLHF.

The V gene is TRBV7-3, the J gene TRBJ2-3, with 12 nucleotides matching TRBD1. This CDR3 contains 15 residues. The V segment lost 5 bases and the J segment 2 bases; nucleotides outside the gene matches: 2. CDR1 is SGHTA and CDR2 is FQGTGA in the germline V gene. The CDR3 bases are TGTGCCAGCAGCCGGGACAGGGGGCCCACAGATACGCAGTATTTT. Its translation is CASSRDRGPTDTQYF. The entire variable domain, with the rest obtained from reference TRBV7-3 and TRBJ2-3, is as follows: GAGVSQTPSNKVTEKGKYVELRCDPISGHTALYWYRQSLGQGPEFLIYFQGTGAADDSGLPNDRFFAVRPEGSVSTLKIQRTERGDSAVYLCASSRDRGPTDTQYFGPGTRLTVL.

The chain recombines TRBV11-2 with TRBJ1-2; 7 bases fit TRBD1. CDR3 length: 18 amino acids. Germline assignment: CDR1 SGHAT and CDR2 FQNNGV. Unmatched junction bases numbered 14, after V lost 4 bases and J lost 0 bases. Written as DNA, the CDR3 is TGTGCCAGCAGCTCCAAAGGGCAGGGGGGTCCCGCTAACTATGGCTACACCTTC. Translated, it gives CASSSKGQGGPANYGYTF.

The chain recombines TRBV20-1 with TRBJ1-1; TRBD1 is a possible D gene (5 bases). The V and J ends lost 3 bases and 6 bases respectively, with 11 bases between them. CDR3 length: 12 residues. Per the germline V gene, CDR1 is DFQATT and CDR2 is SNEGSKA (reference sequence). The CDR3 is CSASTGFPEAFF. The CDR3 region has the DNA TGCAGTGCTAGTACAGGTTTCCCTGAAGCTTTCTTT.

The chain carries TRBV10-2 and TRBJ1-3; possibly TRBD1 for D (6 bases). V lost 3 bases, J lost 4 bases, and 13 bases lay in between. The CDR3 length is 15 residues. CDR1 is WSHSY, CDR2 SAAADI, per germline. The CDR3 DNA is TGCGCCAGCAGTGAACGGCAGGGGACGGGAAACACCATATATTTT. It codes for CASSERQGTGNTIYF.

This chain's CDR3 is CASSSGGFGNEKLFF. The DNA for the CDR3 is TGCGCCAGCAGCTCGGGAGGGTTTGGTAATGAAAAACTGTTTTTT. The chain employs TRBV5-1 and TRBJ1-4; D uncertain. V gave up 3 bases and J gave up 4 bases, with 13 bases separating them. In germline, CDR1 is SGHRS, CDR2 YFSETQ. CDR3 length: 15 amino acids.

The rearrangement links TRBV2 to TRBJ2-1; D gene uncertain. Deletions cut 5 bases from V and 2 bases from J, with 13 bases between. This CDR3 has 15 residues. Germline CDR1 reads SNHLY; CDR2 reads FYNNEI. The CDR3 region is CASSPPVWAYNEQFF. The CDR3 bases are TGTGCCAGCAGTCCTCCGGTTTGGGCCTACAATGAGCAGTTCTTC.

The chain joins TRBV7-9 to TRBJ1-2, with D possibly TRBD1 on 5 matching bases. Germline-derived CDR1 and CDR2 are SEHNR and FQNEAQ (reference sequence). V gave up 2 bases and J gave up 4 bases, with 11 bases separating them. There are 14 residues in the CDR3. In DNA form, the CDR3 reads TGTGCCAGCAGCTTACCCGCAGGGATCTATGGCTACACCTTC. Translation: CASSLPAGIYGYTF.

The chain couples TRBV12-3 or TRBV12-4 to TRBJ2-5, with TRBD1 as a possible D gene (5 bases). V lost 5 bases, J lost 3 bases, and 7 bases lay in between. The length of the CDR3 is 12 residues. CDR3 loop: CASSRQKETQYF. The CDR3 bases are TGTGCCAGCAGTCGACAGAAAGAGACCCAGTACTTC.

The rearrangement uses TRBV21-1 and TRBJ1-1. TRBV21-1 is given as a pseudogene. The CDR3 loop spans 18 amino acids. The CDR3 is CASSKEEGSGDKNTEAFF. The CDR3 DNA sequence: TGTGCCAGCAGCAAAGAGGAGGGATCGGGGGACAAGAACACTGAAGCTTTCTTT.

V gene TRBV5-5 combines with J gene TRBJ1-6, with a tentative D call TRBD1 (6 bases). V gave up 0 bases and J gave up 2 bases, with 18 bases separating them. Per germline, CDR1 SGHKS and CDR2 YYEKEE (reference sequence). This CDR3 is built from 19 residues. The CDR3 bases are TGTGCCAGCAGCTTGGCCCCAGGGGTTGGGGGGACCTATAATTCACCCCTCCACTTT. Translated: CASSLAPGVGGTYNSPLHF.

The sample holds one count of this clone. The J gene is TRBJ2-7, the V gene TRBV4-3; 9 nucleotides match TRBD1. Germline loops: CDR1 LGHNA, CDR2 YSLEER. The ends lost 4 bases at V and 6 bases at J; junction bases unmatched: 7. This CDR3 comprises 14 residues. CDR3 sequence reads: CASSPGQGRLEQYF. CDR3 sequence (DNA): TGCGCCAGCAGCCCGGGACAGGGAAGGCTCGAGCAGTACTTC.

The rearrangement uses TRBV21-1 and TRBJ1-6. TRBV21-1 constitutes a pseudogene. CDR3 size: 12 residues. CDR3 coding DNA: TGTGCCAGCAGCGCTCGGAGGTCACCCCTCCACTTT. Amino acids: CASSARRSPLHF.

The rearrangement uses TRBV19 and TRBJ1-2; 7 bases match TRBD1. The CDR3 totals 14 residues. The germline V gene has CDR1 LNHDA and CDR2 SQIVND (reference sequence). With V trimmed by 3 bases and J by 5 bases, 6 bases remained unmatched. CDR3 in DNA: TGTGCCAGTAGTATTCTGAGGGGGCAGTATGGCTACACCTTC. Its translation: CASSILRGQYGYTF.